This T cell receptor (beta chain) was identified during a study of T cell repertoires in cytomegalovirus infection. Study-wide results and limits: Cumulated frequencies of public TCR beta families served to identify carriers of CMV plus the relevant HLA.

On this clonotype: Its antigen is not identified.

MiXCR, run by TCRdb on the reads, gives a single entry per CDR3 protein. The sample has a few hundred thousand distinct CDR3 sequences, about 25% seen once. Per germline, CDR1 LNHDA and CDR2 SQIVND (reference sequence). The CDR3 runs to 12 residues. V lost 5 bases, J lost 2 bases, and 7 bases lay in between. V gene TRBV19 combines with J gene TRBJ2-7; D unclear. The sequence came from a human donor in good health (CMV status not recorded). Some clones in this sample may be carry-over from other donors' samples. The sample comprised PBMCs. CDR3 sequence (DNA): TGTGCCAGTAGTGACGTGGCCTACGAGCAGTACTTC. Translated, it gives CASSDVAYEQYF.